This T cell receptor (beta chain) was obtained from a study of blood T cell repertoires in COVID-19 (TCRdb year 2020). Looking at the study overall: The collaborator samples originated in the United States, Italy and Spain and spanned the acute and convalescent phases of COVID-19. Deeply sampled blood TCRbeta repertoires from subjects exposed to, actively infected with, or recovered from COVID-19 were included in the dataset. Where HLA class I and class II types were available, the types were taken from metadata supplied by the sample provider, not from assay-based typing. Sample metadata almost always included a de-identified subject ID, COVID-19 status, age in years and sex. A freely available public database, intended as a resource for researchers studying the immune response to SARS-CoV-2, is where the repertoires were released. Samples came from the ongoing ImmuneRACE study (first 160 participants) plus 1,254 subjects from 6 global collaborators. The material from the prospective study consisted of cDNA or gDNA derived from T cells, B-cell-depleted T cells, or PBMCs. What the study reported, not specific to this receptor: The quantity of clinical and demographic metadata differed by source and by participant and was supplied without curation.

Collaborating institutions collected whole blood in K2EDTA tubes following their own protocols. Collaborator samples were shipped for TCRbeta analysis as frozen whole blood, isolated PBMCs, or DNA extracted from either sample type. CDR1 and CDR2, looked up from the germline V gene (reference sequence), are LGHDT and YNNKEL. From V the trimming removes 4 bases and from J it removes 4 bases, while the gene matches leave 18 bases of the junction unaccounted for. Counted from cysteine to phenylalanine, this CDR3 has 19 amino acids. Left in the record is the CDR3 DNA by itself, 57 bases read in frame from the first base. TCRbeta CDR3 regions were amplified from genomic DNA using the immunoSEQ Assay, a bias-controlled multiplex PCR. Per the source publication's procedure: Within the assay, amplification of reference gene primers was used to estimate how many nucleated cells each sample contained. To quantify the absolute abundance of each unique TCRbeta CDR3 rearrangement, sequence reads were collapsed and filtered. Productive Simpson clonality was computed per sample as the square root of Simpson's diversity index over productive rearrangements. TCRdb carries this immuneACCESS record with in-frame sequences only. Its versions omit some clonotypes, under half of them owing to an unresolved V gene in the studies checked, with the rest unexplained. V, J and clone size reflect that table, while D and trimming were determined from the DNA. This sample has some 150,000 clones in its table, and over 70% of those were observed once. The ten largest clones capture 0.5% to 0.65% of the sample.

Worth noting for this clone: Its antigen specificity is not known. No clone much larger than this one lies a single base away; base qualities are absent.

This clonotype was sampled from a man in his 60s with acute or convalescent COVID-19. The chain couples TRBV3-1 (or the pseudogene TRBV3-2) to TRBJ2-7; a stretch of 11 junction bases matches TRBD2. Material: peripheral blood. At the DNA level, the sequence is TGTGCCAGCAGCCCGCTAGGGATAGCGGGGGGGGGAGTTCTTTACGAGCAGTACTTC. It translates as CASSPLGIAGGGVLYEQYF.